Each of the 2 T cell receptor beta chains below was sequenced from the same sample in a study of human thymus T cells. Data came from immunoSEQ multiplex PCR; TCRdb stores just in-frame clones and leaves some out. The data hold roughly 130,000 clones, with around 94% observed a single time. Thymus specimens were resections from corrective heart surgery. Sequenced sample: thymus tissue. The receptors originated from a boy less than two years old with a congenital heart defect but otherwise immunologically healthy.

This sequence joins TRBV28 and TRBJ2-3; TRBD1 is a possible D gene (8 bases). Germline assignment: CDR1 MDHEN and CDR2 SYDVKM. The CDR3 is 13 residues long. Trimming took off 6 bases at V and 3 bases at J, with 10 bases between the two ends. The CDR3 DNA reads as TGTGCCAGCAGACAGGGGGGGACAGATACGCAGTATTTT. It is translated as CASRQGGTDTQYF.

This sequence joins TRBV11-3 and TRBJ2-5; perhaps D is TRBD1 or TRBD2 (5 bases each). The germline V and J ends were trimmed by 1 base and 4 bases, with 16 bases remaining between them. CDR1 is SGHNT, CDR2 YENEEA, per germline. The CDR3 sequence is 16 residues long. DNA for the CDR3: TGTGCCAGCAGCTTAGTGGGGGTAGGGGCCCCAGAGACCCAGTACTTC. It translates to CASSLVGVGAPETQYF.